The 27 T cell receptor beta chains below come from one sample, sequenced in a study of beta chain features in type 1 diabetes. Study-level findings and limits: All four CD4+ subsets of Type 1 diabetes patients contained TCRB CDR3s that were moderately but significantly shorter.

These receptors lack a known antigen. The entirety of the isolated RNA underwent reverse transcription, so expressed TCRB transcripts were sequenced. Here immunoSEQ multiplex PCR was the method, and the copy in TCRdb shows in-frame clones only, minus some. The repertoire holds 640,000 or so clones, with over 13% as singletons. Sample: naive CD4+ T cells from blood. The origin of the receptors is a man between 18 and 29 years old with type 1 diabetes.

This clone was seen repeatedly, ten times or more. The V call is TRBV10-3, the J call TRBJ2-1; D not resolved. The germline CDR1 and CDR2 sequences are ENHRY and SYGVKD. This CDR3 contains 12 residues. V was pared by 8 bases and J by 5 bases, with 10 bases between. In DNA, the CDR3 is TGTGCCATCGGGGATCGTCACAATGAGCAGTTCTTC. It encodes CAIGDRHNEQFF.

Notes on this clone: Other DNA variants within this sample encode the same CDR3. The gene calls are TRBV30 and TRBJ1-2; TRBD1 might be the D (6 bases). Between the trimmed V and J ends, which lost 4 bases and 0 bases, there was a span of 6 bases. The germline V gene has CDR1 GTSNPN and CDR2 SVGIG (reference sequence). The CDR3 loop spans 12 amino acids. The CDR3 region has the DNA TGTGCCTGGACAGGGGCTAACTATGGCTACACCTTC. Its protein is CAWTGANYGYTF.

The chain links TRBV9 to TRBJ2-1; the match to TRBD2 covers 10 bases. Germline values: CDR1 SGDLS, CDR2 YYNGEE. The J segment lost 7 bases and the V segment lost 3 bases, leaving 4 bases of the junction unmatched. CDR3 length equals 14 residues. Written as DNA, the CDR3 is TGTGCCAGCAGCGCTAGCGGGAGTCGGAATGAGCAGTTCTTC. Protein product: CASSASGSRNEQFF.

This clone was found a few times. The chain is built from TRBV29-1 and TRBJ2-3; 10 nucleotides agree with TRBD2. Germline-derived CDR1 and CDR2 are SQVTM and ANQGSEA. The CDR3 covers 16 residues. V was pared by 8 bases and J by 3 bases, with 14 bases of the junction left unmatched. The CDR3 coding sequence is TGCAGCACCTCCAGGGTAGCGGGGGGTCTAACAGATACGCAGTATTTT. This encodes CSTSRVAGGLTDTQYF.

This clone was seen a few times. This sequence joins TRBV29-1 and TRBJ2-7, with D tentatively TRBD1 (5 bases). Germline-derived CDR1 and CDR2 are SQVTM and ANQGSEA. This CDR3 is built from 11 residues. Here the CDR3 DNA reads TGCGGAGTCAGGGATAGCTACGAGCAGTACTTC. Its translation is CGVRDSYEQYF.

Notes on this clone: Other nucleotide sequences from this sample produce the same CDR3. V usage is TRBV7-9 and J usage is TRBJ2-2, with D hard to call. The CDR3 runs to 12 residues. CDR1 and CDR2 (germline): SEHNR, FQNEAQ (reference sequence). Trimming removed 1 base from V and 7 bases from J, with 4 bases in between. The CDR3 spells CASSLEVGELFF. The CDR3 DNA is TGTGCCAGCAGCTTAGAAGTCGGGGAGCTGTTTTTT. Together with reference TRBV7-9 and TRBJ2-2, the CDR3 gives the full variable domain: DTGVSQNPRHKITKRGQNVTFRCDPISEHNRLYWYRQTLGQGPEFLTYFQNEAQLEKSRLLSDRFSAERPKGSFSTLEIQRTEQGDSAMYLCASSLEVGELFFGEGSRLTVL.

The chain links TRBV5-4 to TRBJ2-5; D could derive from TRBD1 or TRBD2 (5 bases each). Trimming pared 3 bases from V and 3 bases from J, leaving 15 bases between. The CDR3 sequence is 15 residues long. Germline CDR1 reads SGHNT; CDR2 reads YYREEE (reference sequence). The CDR3 coding sequence is TGTGCCAGCAGCTCACCCGGGGCATTAGAAGAGACCCAGTACTTC. Translation gives CASSSPGALEETQYF.

This clone has a handful of counts. V is TRBV6-5 and J is TRBJ2-1, with D possibly called TRBD1 or TRBD2 (5 bases each). Germline V gene sequence: CDR1 MNHEY, CDR2 SVGAGI. Trimming pared 6 bases from V and 5 bases from J, leaving 14 bases between. This CDR3 comprises 14 residues. This CDR3 is CASRSRDLHNEQFF. The CDR3 DNA sequence: TGTGCCAGCAGGTCCCGGGACCTACACAATGAGCAGTTCTTC.

V gene TRBV5-4 combines with J gene TRBJ2-4, with D possibly being TRBD1 (6 bases). Between the trimmed V and J ends, which lost 5 bases and 1 base, there was a span of 7 bases. The V gene's germline CDR1 is SGHNT and CDR2 YYREEE (reference sequence). The CDR3 totals 13 residues. The CDR3 loop is CASRQGAKNIQYF. The CDR3 DNA follows: TGTGCCAGCAGGCAGGGGGCCAAAAACATTCAGTACTTC.

V and J are TRBV2 and TRBJ1-5; D is unclear. This CDR3 is built from 15 residues. Germline CDR1 reads SNHLY; CDR2 reads FYNNEI. The germline V and J ends were trimmed by 8 bases and 1 base, with 15 bases remaining between them. The CDR3 is CASRQASGSNQPQHF. The CDR3 nucleotides are TGTGCCAGCCGGCAGGCGAGTGGGAGCAATCAGCCCCAGCATTTT.

The J gene is TRBJ1-3, the V gene TRBV28; D is undetermined. Per germline, CDR1 MDHEN and CDR2 SYDVKM. V lost 6 bases, J lost 2 bases, and 5 bases lay in between. The CDR3 runs 12 residues. The CDR3 region is CASRIPGNTIYF. The DNA of the CDR3 is TGTGCCAGCAGGATCCCTGGAAACACCATATATTTT.

The chain links TRBV7-9 to TRBJ2-1, with 8 bases aligning to TRBD1. Unmatched junction bases numbered 10, after V lost 5 bases and J lost 7 bases. The CDR3 sequence is 15 residues long. CDR1 and CDR2 from the germline V gene are SEHNR and FQNEAQ (reference sequence). The CDR3 spells CASSPQGRGRNEQFF. In DNA form, the CDR3 reads TGTGCCAGCAGCCCCCAGGGCAGGGGGCGTAATGAGCAGTTCTTC.

Only a few counts were recorded for this clone. V and J are TRBV7-2 and TRBJ2-5; a weak D match, TRBD1 (6 bases). CDR1 SGHTA and CDR2 FQGNSA come from the germline V gene. CDR3 size: 13 residues. V was trimmed by 4 bases and J by 7 bases, leaving 13 bases between them. This chain's CDR3 is CASSSRQDGTQYF. CDR3 coding DNA: TGTGCCAGCAGCTCCAGACAGGACGGGACCCAGTACTTC.

This sequence joins TRBV4-3 and TRBJ2-7; TRBD1 matches 10 bases. Per germline, CDR1 LGHNA and CDR2 YSLEER. This CDR3 is built from 20 residues. The trim removed 0 bases at V and 5 bases at J, leaving 19 bases unmatched. CDR3 DNA sequence: TGCGCCAGCAGCCAAGATCAACCGGGACAGGGGCGAAGATCGAGGAACGAGCAGTACTTC. As protein: CASSQDQPGQGRRSRNEQYF.

This rearrangement joins TRBV30 to TRBJ2-3; D not certain. The CDR3 contains 13 residues. Trimming left V 1 base short and J 4 bases short, with 9 bases between. Germline V gene sequence: CDR1 GTSNPN, CDR2 SVGIG (reference sequence). CDR3 bases: TGTGCCTGGAGTGCCGGGCCCCCAGATACGCAGTATTTT. This gives the protein CAWSAGPPDTQYF.

On this clone: Other DNA sequences in this sample translate to the same CDR3. The chain joins TRBV30 to TRBJ2-7; unclear D gene. This CDR3 region has 12 residues. V lost 0 bases and J lost 6, with 9 bases in between. From germline, CDR1 is GTSNPN and CDR2 SVGIG (reference sequence). CDR3 protein: CAWSVLWGEQYF. The CDR3 nucleotides are TGTGCCTGGAGTGTACTATGGGGCGAGCAGTACTTC.

In its sample, this clone was seen a few times. The gene calls are TRBV27 and TRBJ2-2, with 9 bases matching TRBD2. Losses at the gene ends were 11 bases for V and 5 bases for J; bases not matched to a gene: 12. CDR1 is MNHEY, CDR2 SMNVEV, per germline (reference sequence). The CDR3 contains 15 residues. CDR3: CASRASGRTTGELFF. In DNA, the CDR3 is TGTGCCTCAAGGGCCAGCGGGAGGACTACCGGGGAGCTGTTTTTT.

This clone has only a few counts. This sequence joins TRBV27 and TRBJ1-1, with 7 bases identical to TRBD1. This CDR3 is built from 14 residues. The ends lost 2 bases at V and 5 bases at J; junction bases unmatched: 5. Germline V lookup: CDR1 MNHEY, CDR2 SMNVEV (reference sequence). The CDR3 DNA reads TGTGCCAGCAGTTTAGGCAGGGGGGGAACTGAAGCTTTCTTT. Amino acid sequence: CASSLGRGGTEAFF.

The chain is built from TRBV30 and TRBJ1-2, with a possible D match to TRBD1 (5 bases). V was cut by 8 bases and J by 3 bases, with 13 bases left in between. CDR3 length equals 12 residues. Germline loops: CDR1 GTSNPN, CDR2 SVGIG (reference sequence). CDR3 loop: CARAGGYYGYTF. CDR3 bases: TGTGCCCGGGCTGGGGGTTACTATGGCTACACCTTC.

This chain uses TRBV6-5 with TRBJ2-1, with TRBD2 matching over 9 bases. The germline V gene has CDR1 MNHEY and CDR2 SVGAGI. J lost 4 bases, V lost 6 bases, and 7 bases had no gene match. The CDR3 loop spans 15 amino acids. CDR3 protein: CASSPRLAVYNEQFF. CDR3 bases: TGTGCCAGCAGCCCCCGACTAGCGGTTTACAATGAGCAGTTCTTC.

This clone was recorded a few times. This chain connects TRBV6-5 to TRBJ2-5, with D maybe TRBD1 (6 bases). Germline V gives CDR1 MNHEY, CDR2 SVGAGI. V was trimmed by 5 bases and J by 5 bases, leaving 12 bases between them. CDR3 length: 13 residues. The CDR3 DNA reads TGTGCCAGCAGTCCCAGGGGTGGGGAGACCCAGTACTTC. Protein sequence: CASSPRGGETQYF.

The V gene is TRBV30, the J gene TRBJ2-3; D unclear. With 0 bases removed from V and 0 bases from J, the gap between germline ends came to 7 bases. CDR1 is GTSNPN, CDR2 SVGIG, per germline (reference sequence). The CDR3 loop spans 14 amino acids. CDR3 residues: CAWSVRVSTDTQYF. The CDR3 DNA sequence: TGTGCCTGGAGTGTACGGGTCAGCACAGATACGCAGTATTTT.

This clone was observed a few times. The gene calls are TRBV29-1 and TRBJ2-5, with D uncertain. With 7 bases removed from V and 4 bases from J, the gap between germline ends came to 16 bases. The CDR3 has 13 residues. Germline V gives CDR1 SQVTM, CDR2 ANQGSEA. The CDR3 spells CSGSSAFPETQYF. DNA of the CDR3: TGCAGCGGATCATCAGCGTTTCCAGAGACCCAGTACTTC.

This chain connects TRBV6-6 to TRBJ2-6, with D hard to call. The V gene's germline CDR1 is MNHNY and CDR2 SVGAGI (reference sequence). The CDR3 extends over 14 amino acids. V dropped 8 bases and J dropped 0 bases, with 8 bases sitting between them. The CDR3 protein is CASVFTSGANVLTF. DNA of the CDR3: TGTGCCAGCGTATTTACCTCTGGGGCCAACGTCCTGACTTTC.

This clone was seen more than once but under ten times. This chain connects TRBV25-1 to TRBJ1-2, with D possibly being TRBD1 (6 bases). This CDR3 is built from 13 residues. Trimming pared 4 bases from V and 8 bases from J, leaving 14 bases between. The germline CDR1 and CDR2 sequences are MGHDK and SYGVNS. The CDR3 is CASSARTAEGYTF. The CDR3 DNA is TGTGCCAGCAGTGCCCGGACAGCTGAAGGCTACACCTTC.

The rearrangement joins TRBV2 to TRBJ1-4; the D is unclear. V lost 3 bases to trimming and J lost 5 bases, with 16 bases between them. The germline V gene encodes CDR1 SNHLY and CDR2 FYNNEI. The length of the CDR3 is 16 residues. This chain's CDR3 is CASSDFGRSLNEKLFF. The CDR3 DNA follows: TGTGCCAGCAGTGATTTTGGCCGATCGCTAAATGAAAAACTGTTTTTT.

This clone has just a few counts. The chain joins TRBV4-2 to TRBJ1-1, with a possible D match to TRBD1 (5 bases). The CDR3 contains 15 residues. V was clipped by 0 bases and J by 1 base, with 9 bases between them. Germline-derived CDR1 and CDR2 are LGHNA and YNFKEQ. The CDR3 DNA is TGTGCCAGCAGCCAAGATGAGGGGAAGAACACTGAAGCTTTCTTT. Its translation is CASSQDEGKNTEAFF.